What follows are 26 T cell receptor beta chains derived from one specimen sequenced in a study of blood T cell repertoires in COVID-19. TCRdb's table, derived via immunoSEQ multiplex PCR, lists solely in-frame clones and lacks some. The table records around 480,000 clones, about nine tenths of them present only once. The sample taken for sequencing was PBMCs or T cells enriched from blood (not recorded which). The receptors originated from a woman under 30 who had recovered from COVID-19.

The chain uses TRBV27 and TRBJ2-3, with 9 positions matching TRBD1. The germline V gene encodes CDR1 MNHEY and CDR2 SMNVEV (reference sequence). V shed 5 bases, J shed 3 bases, and the junction held 9 bases outside the gene matches. The CDR3 is 16 residues long. The CDR3 DNA reads as TGTGCCAGCAGTCTCTACCTACAGGGGGCAACAGATACGCAGTATTTT. This translates into CASSLYLQGATDTQYF.

This rearrangement joins TRBV19 to TRBJ1-5; a weak D match, TRBD1 (6 bases). The germline V gene encodes CDR1 LNHDA and CDR2 SQIVND (reference sequence). V dropped 5 bases and J dropped 4 bases, with 15 bases sitting between them. The CDR3 consists of 15 residues. As DNA, the CDR3 is TGTGCCAGTAGTCCACAGGGATTTAGGAATCAGCCCCAGCATTTT. As protein: CASSPQGFRNQPQHF.

The genes are TRBV28 and TRBJ1-2; 10 bases match TRBD1. V lost 6 bases, J lost 3 bases, and 7 bases stayed unmatched. This CDR3 is built from 15 residues. From germline, CDR1 is MDHEN and CDR2 SYDVKM. The CDR3 loop reads CASRELGTGDYGYTF. In nucleotides, the CDR3 is TGTGCCAGCAGAGAATTGGGGACAGGGGACTATGGCTACACCTTC.

This sequence joins TRBV28 and TRBJ2-7, with 8 positions matching TRBD2. The CDR3 loop spans 16 amino acids. The V gene end was trimmed by 2 bases and the J gene end by 3 bases; junction bases not matched to a gene: 9. Germline assignment: CDR1 MDHEN and CDR2 SYDVKM. The CDR3 region has the DNA TGTGCCAGCAGTTTACTTACTAGCGGACCCAACTACGAGCAGTACTTC. This codes for CASSLLTSGPNYEQYF.

V is TRBV4-1 and J is TRBJ1-1; 8 bases fit TRBD1. With V trimmed by 4 bases and J by 4 bases, 14 bases remained unmatched. In germline, CDR1 is MGHRA, CDR2 YSYEKL. This CDR3 region has 17 residues. The DNA for the CDR3 is TGCGCCAGCAGCCGCCAGACAGGGGCTACGAGGGGCACTGAAGCTTTCTTT. Translation: CASSRQTGATRGTEAFF.

J is TRBJ2-3 and V is TRBV19; D may be TRBD1 (5 bases). This CDR3 region has 15 residues. The ends were cut back, 3 bases at V and 2 bases at J, with 12 bases in the middle. The V gene's germline CDR1 is LNHDA and CDR2 SQIVND (reference sequence). CDR3 sequence (DNA): TGTGCCAGTAGTATCCAGGGCCGGATCACAGATACGCAGTATTTT. Protein product: CASSIQGRITDTQYF.

V and J are TRBV4-1 and TRBJ1-6; D is uncertain. Per germline, CDR1 MGHRA and CDR2 YSYEKL. V was clipped by 0 bases and J by 7 bases, with 10 bases between them. There are 15 residues in the CDR3. CDR3 DNA sequence: TGCGCCAGCAGCCAAGATCAGGCTACCAATTCACCCCTCCACTTT. This translates into CASSQDQATNSPLHF.

The chain carries TRBV6-5 and TRBJ1-1; the D gene is possibly TRBD1 (6 bases). The CDR3 consists of 15 residues. Germline CDR1 reads MNHEY; CDR2 reads SVGAGI. Trimming removed 4 bases from V and 6 bases from J, with 18 bases in between. CDR3 sequence: CASSSILTGSAEAFF. In nucleotides, the CDR3 is TGTGCCAGCAGTTCCATCTTAACAGGGAGCGCTGAAGCTTTCTTT.

This chain joins TRBV11-2 and TRBJ2-1; TRBD2 matches 10 bases. Germline CDR1 SGHAT, CDR2 FQNNGV. The CDR3 is 14 residues long. After removal of 9 bases from V and 2 bases from J, the junction contained 4 bases not matched to a gene. The CDR3 reads CASELAGAYNEQFF. The CDR3 DNA is TGTGCCAGTGAGCTAGCGGGGGCCTACAATGAGCAGTTCTTC.

The chain combines TRBV13 with TRBJ2-1; possibly TRBD1 for D (6 bases). Germline-derived CDR1 and CDR2 are PRHDT and FYEKMQ (reference sequence). This CDR3 has 11 amino acids. Deletions cut 5 bases from V and 8 bases from J, with 7 bases between. The CDR3 here is CASSRGYEQFF. DNA for the CDR3: TGTGCCAGCAGCAGGGGGTATGAGCAGTTCTTC.

The chain employs TRBV7-2 and TRBJ2-1; D is perhaps TRBD2 (6 bases). V dropped 3 bases and J dropped 9 bases, with 18 bases sitting between them. Germline V gene sequence: CDR1 SGHTA, CDR2 FQGNSA. The CDR3 spans 15 residues. This CDR3 is CASSFWQGQAGEQFF. As DNA, the CDR3 is TGTGCCAGCAGCTTTTGGCAGGGCCAAGCGGGTGAGCAGTTCTTC.

The rearrangement links TRBV30 to TRBJ1-2, with no clear D. Looked up from germline, CDR1 is GTSNPN and CDR2 is SVGIG (reference sequence). The CDR3 is made up of 11 amino acids. V lost 5 bases and J 5 bases, leaving 9 bases between the germline ends. The CDR3 loop is CAWYSPYGYTF. In DNA, the CDR3 is TGTGCCTGGTACAGTCCATATGGCTACACCTTC.

This clone was recorded only once. The V gene is TRBV24-1, the J gene TRBJ1-1; 9 positions agree with TRBD1. The CDR3 spans 16 residues. The V and J ends lost 5 bases and 4 bases, in that order; junction bases with no gene match: 10. The V gene's germline CDR1 is KGHDR and CDR2 SFDVKD. This CDR3 is CATSAPAGQGVTEAFF. The CDR3 DNA sequence: TGTGCCACCAGTGCCCCTGCGGGACAGGGAGTCACTGAAGCTTTCTTT.

This sequence joins TRBV11-2 and TRBJ1-2; 7 nucleotides line up with TRBD1. With 3 bases clipped from V and 8 bases from J, the junction kept 12 bases outside the gene matches. This CDR3 has 15 amino acids. The germline V gene has CDR1 SGHAT and CDR2 FQNNGV. CDR3 bases: TGTGCCAGCAGCTTTGGGGCAGACAGGGATCGCGGCTACACCTTC. Encoded protein: CASSFGADRDRGYTF.

Concerning this clone: The sample has other DNA sequences that encode this CDR3 too. The rearrangement uses TRBV5-4 and TRBJ2-1; TRBD2 might be the D (5 bases). Per the germline V gene, CDR1 is SGHNT and CDR2 is YYREEE (reference sequence). Trimming pared 0 bases from V and 7 bases from J, leaving 5 bases between. This CDR3 is built from 12 residues. The CDR3 region is CASSLAGNEQFF. The CDR3, as DNA: TGTGCCAGCAGCTTGGCGGGGAATGAGCAGTTCTTC.

The rearrangement uses TRBV20-1 and TRBJ2-3; D remains ambiguous. Germline lookup yields CDR1 DFQATT and CDR2 SNEGSKA (reference sequence). The V end was cut by 5 bases, the J end by 5 bases, with 8 bases between. The CDR3 covers 11 residues. The CDR3 loop reads CSAGARDTQYF. CDR3 coding DNA: TGCAGTGCTGGTGCTCGAGATACGCAGTATTTT.

In its sample, this clone was seen a few times. This specimen includes other DNA sequences encoding the same CDR3. This sequence joins TRBV5-1 and TRBJ2-2, with D hard to call. This CDR3 contains 14 residues. Germline assignment: CDR1 SGHRS and CDR2 YFSETQ. Trimming pared 0 bases from V and 6 bases from J, leaving 9 bases between. The CDR3 DNA reads TGCGCCAGCAGCTTGGGGGCTGGCCCCGGGGAGCTGTTTTTT. Its protein product is CASSLGAGPGELFF.

The J gene is TRBJ2-7, the V gene TRBV10-3; 7 bases are shared with TRBD1. The V and J ends lost 4 bases and 0 bases, in that order; junction bases with no gene match: 6. Germline V CDR1 and CDR2: ENHRY, SYGVKD. This CDR3 comprises 15 residues. CDR3 sequence: CAISGSDRSSYEQYF. DNA of the CDR3: TGTGCCATCAGTGGGTCGGACAGGAGCTCCTACGAGCAGTACTTC.

This rearrangement joins TRBV18 to TRBJ2-7, with 10 bases matching TRBD1. Germline-derived CDR1 and CDR2 are KGHSH and LQKENI. J lost 1 base, V lost 8 bases, and 5 bases had no gene match. CDR3 size: 14 residues. The CDR3 here is CASGWGQGSYEQYF. The CDR3 nucleotides read TGTGCCAGCGGATGGGGACAGGGGTCCTACGAGCAGTACTTC.

Comment on this clone: This CDR3 is also generated by other DNA sequences in the sample. The chain is built from TRBV5-1 and TRBJ1-1; D gene unclear. The ends were cut back, 1 base at V and 0 bases at J, with 4 bases in the middle. The CDR3 length is 13 residues. Per the germline V gene, CDR1 is SGHRS and CDR2 is YFSETQ. The CDR3, as DNA: TGCGCCAGCAGCTTGAGCGTGAACACTGAAGCTTTCTTT. Residues: CASSLSVNTEAFF. Drawing the rest from reference TRBV5-1 and TRBJ1-1, the complete variable domain is KAGVTQTPRYLIKTRGQQVTLSCSPISGHRSVSWYQQTPGQGLQFLFEYFSETQRNKGNFPGRFSGRQFSNSRSEMNVSTLELGDSALYLCASSLSVNTEAFFGQGTRLTVV.

The rearrangement links TRBV30 to TRBJ2-2, with TRBD1 as a possible D gene (6 bases). The CDR3 spans 14 residues. Per germline, CDR1 GTSNPN and CDR2 SVGIG (reference sequence). Trimming left V 4 bases short and J 1 base short, with 10 bases between. The CDR3 region is CAWTGTLNTGELFF. Written as DNA, the CDR3 is TGTGCCTGGACCGGGACACTGAACACCGGGGAGCTGTTTTTT.

This clone came up once. This rearrangement joins TRBV27 to TRBJ1-5; D not resolved. V was pared by 3 bases and J by 7 bases, with 10 bases between. The CDR3 has 13 amino acids. The germline CDR1 and CDR2 sequences are MNHEY and SMNVEV (reference sequence). CDR3 bases: TGTGCCAGCAGTTTCACTCAAAGCCAGCCCCAGCATTTT. This gives the protein CASSFTQSQPQHF.

This clone was observed once. The chain joins TRBV5-6 to TRBJ1-2, with 8 positions matching TRBD1. The CDR3 covers 17 residues. Trimming removed 1 base from V and 0 bases from J; junction bases left unmatched: 8. Germline V gives CDR1 SGHDT, CDR2 YYEEEE. The CDR3 bases are TGTGCCAGCAGCTTGTCCCCCTGGACAGGGACTAACTATGGCTACACCTTC. Translation: CASSLSPWTGTNYGYTF. The full variable domain, rest sourced from reference TRBV5-6 and TRBJ1-2, is DAGVTQSPTHLIKTRGQQVTLRCSPKSGHDTVSWYQQALGQGPQFIFQYYEEEERQRGNFPDRFSGHQFPNYSSELNVNALLLGDSALYLCASSLSPWTGTNYGYTFGSGTRLTVV.

This chain links TRBV6-5 with TRBJ2-7, with 10 bases fitting TRBD1. The ends lost 2 bases at V and 3 bases at J; junction bases unmatched: 1. Germline loops: CDR1 MNHEY, CDR2 SVGAGI. The CDR3 extends over 14 amino acids. This chain's CDR3 is CASSYGQGGYEQYF. DNA for the CDR3: TGTGCCAGCAGTTACGGACAGGGGGGCTACGAGCAGTACTTC.

V and J are TRBV10-1 and TRBJ1-5, with 7 nucleotides matching TRBD1. V was clipped by 8 bases and J by 2 bases; unmatched bases: 24. The CDR3 extends over 20 amino acids. Germline values: CDR1 WNHNN, CDR2 SYGVQD (reference sequence). The CDR3 here is CASLAEIEKTGHIRNQPQHF. The CDR3 coding sequence is TGCGCCAGCCTGGCGGAAATAGAAAAGACAGGGCACATTCGCAATCAGCCCCAGCATTTT.

J is TRBJ1-1 and V is TRBV10-3, with D possibly being TRBD1 (5 bases). Germline lookup yields CDR1 ENHRY and CDR2 SYGVKD. This CDR3 region has 13 residues. V was shortened by 8 bases and J by 4 bases, with 14 bases between the two germline ends. The CDR3 region is CAIGEGFSTEAFF. CDR3 nucleotides: TGTGCCATCGGGGAGGGGTTTAGCACTGAAGCTTTCTTT.